The source of this TCR beta chain is a study of shared clonotypes between healthy human individuals (dated by TCRdb to the early 2020s). For the wider study: The cohort comprised a couple of women and three men aged 18 to 49 years. For each donor, CD4 naive and CD4 memory were each given three plates, CD8 naive was given two plates, and CD8 memory was given one plate. To increase sequencing depth and limit assay-specific biases, TCR repertoire library preparation and sequencing were carried out by different laboratories using diverse techniques. Between about 0.8 and 9.5 billion PBMCs per donor were obtained by leukapheresis. Blood TCR repertoires of roughly five healthy adults were deeply sequenced to estimate repertoire size and the extent of clonotype sharing between individuals.

V is pared back by 3 bases and J by 1 base, with 13 bases lying between the germline termini. From a lookup of the germline V gene (reference sequence), CDR1 and CDR2 are SGHNT and YYREEE. There are 15 amino acids in the CDR3, from cysteine to phenylalanine inclusive. The DNA shown is the 45-base CDR3, in frame from base 1. TCR CDR3 regions were amplified from genomic DNA by multiplex PCR using the deep immunoSEQ assay. For each cell subset, the extracted genomic DNA was distributed evenly across all wells of several immunoSEQ 96-well plates, and each plate served as one replicate. For sorted subsets, each replicate PCR was loaded with around 200 ng genomic DNA, equivalent to roughly 30,000 T cell genomes. Purified libraries were quantified with a Qubit 3.0 fluorometer, sized on a Bioanalyzer 2100, and re-quantified with the KAPA Library Quantification kit. A separate single-read 150-cycle Illumina NextSeq 550 flow cell was used to sequence each immunoSEQ 96-well plate. In the authors' own workflow: The immunoSEQ output contained only junctional sequences without quality scores, so filtering could not match that applied to full-length reads. To assign V/J genes and CDR3, sequences were annotated against IMGT germline references using PyIR, a Python wrapper for IgBLAST v1.9. Reads were removed for weak V/J assignments (E-value above 1e-6), missing CDR3, stop codons, out-of-frame junctions, or ambiguous translated residues. V3J clonotypes were defined by identical inferred V gene, J gene, and CDR3 amino acid sequence. The percentage overlap between two repertoires was calculated by dividing the number of shared unique clonotypes by the size of the smaller repertoire. RTK rarefaction, the Chao1 estimator, and Recon v2.1 estimates of unobserved clonotypes were used to assess repertoire richness. Generation probabilities for all TCRbeta clonotypes obtained by the gDNA method from a handful of donors were computed using OLGA. The table comes from immuneACCESS by way of TCRdb, which keeps in-frame sequences with V and J called. Part of the clones is missing from these tables; in studies checked, under half for an unresolved V gene and the rest for unknown reasons. Clonal size and the V and J genes are those of that table, whereas D and trimming came from the DNA. Within this sample are about 1.1 million clones, with around 82% of them counted one time only. The top ten clones comprise roughly 0.61% of the sample.

Healthy HIV-negative adults with no recently reported acute infections or vaccinations were included as donors. All donors were Caucasian adults living in Nashville, Tennessee, USA. CD4+ T cells were enriched by magnetic negative selection, after which naive cells were positively selected on CD45RA and the negative fraction was taken as the memory subset. Blood was collected by leukapheresis, and PBMCs were isolated by Ficoll-Histopaque density gradient centrifugation and then cryopreserved in liquid nitrogen vapor phase. Analytical flow cytometry was used to check the purity and quantity of each magnetically sorted T cell population. From each sorted fraction, genomic DNA was isolated and quantified by UV absorbance on a Nanodrop 2000c. Points on this clone: This clone's antigen is unknown. No base-level quality is on record; no much larger clone is a single base apart.

Findings and caveats that apply to the study as a whole: Larger estimated clonotype richness was generally found for naive subsets than for memory subsets. The genetic and exposure-history diversity represented was limited by the small number of donors. Based on pairwise subsampling, the degree of clonotype sharing among donors was expected to be affected by sequencing depth. Sampling was restricted to blood, and TCR repertoires in tissues likely differ from the TCR repertoires found in blood. Even with the large sequencing depth, rarefaction of the sorted-subset datasets indicated that sequencing was incomplete. Sharing across a few donors was observed for 4.5% to 6.5% of naive CD4, over 3% of naive CD8, 2% to 2.5% of memory CD4, and around 0.42% of memory CD8 clonotypes. Compared with non-shared clonotypes, the clonotypes found in all four sorted-subset donors had higher generation probabilities.

The source of this sequence is a man in his late teens or twenties in good health. Some clones in this sample may be carry-over from other donors' samples. Sequenced input: memory CD4+ T cells from PBMCs. The cell subset or site label here, explained by the study, means: CD45RA-negative fraction. This sequence uses TRBV5-4 and TRBJ1-1; a confident D gene designation cannot be given. In nucleotides, the sequence is TGTGCCAGCAGCTCAGCAGCTACACCGAACACTGAAGCTTTCTTT. Its coded protein is CASSSAATPNTEAFF.